The rows below give T cell receptor beta chains drawn from one sample of a study of cytomegalovirus exposure and HLA in healthy donors. Clones were read by immunoSEQ multiplex PCR, and TCRdb kept only the in-frame ones, dropping some. The sample consists of 150,000 to 200,000 clones, roughly 80% of them appearing once. Input material: PBMCs. The receptors were gathered from a man aged 50 to 60 in good health and CMV-seropositive. Both conserved end residues are part of each CDR3. D genes are given only for firm matches. Not every row has a clone size; where given, it reads once, few, many or a size class.

CASSLGQPNEKLFF	TGCGCCAGCAGCCTTGGACAGCCTAATGAAAAACTGTTTTTT	TRBV5-1	TRBJ1-4	.	.
CAWTNAGNTEAFF	TGTGCCTGGACTAATGCCGGGAACACTGAAGCTTTCTTT	TRBV30	TRBJ1-1	.	.
CASSLEVGHRNGYTF	TGCGCCAGCAGTTTAGAAGTCGGACATAGAAATGGCTACACCTTC	TRBV5-1	TRBJ1-2	once	.
CASSPQGGVEEQYF	TGTGCCAGCAGCCCCCAGGGCGGTGTGGAAGAGCAGTACTTC	TRBV7-3	TRBJ2-7	.	.
CAGGTTDTQYF	TGCGCCGGGGGTACCACAGATACGCAGTATTTT	TRBV20-1	TRBJ2-3	.	.
CASSPPRGDVNNEQFF	TGTGCCAGCAGCCCTCCACGGGGAGATGTTAACAATGAGCAGTTCTTC	TRBV7-8	TRBJ2-1	.	.
CASSLLAGGGIAKNIQYF	TGTGCCAGCAGCTTGCTAGCGGGGGGAGGCATAGCCAAAAACATTCAGTACTTC	TRBV5-4	TRBJ2-4	.	TRBD2
CASSYLAGKANEQFF	TGTGCCAGCAGTTACCTAGCGGGGAAGGCAAATGAGCAGTTCTTC	TRBV2	TRBJ2-1	.	TRBD2
CASSYKTSGGADTQYF	TGCGCCAGCAGCTATAAGACTAGCGGGGGGGCAGATACGCAGTATTTT	TRBV4-1	TRBJ2-3	.	TRBD2
CASSSGGLSYNEQFF	TGTGCCAGCAGTTCCGGGGGTCTCTCCTACAATGAGCAGTTCTTC	TRBV6-5	TRBJ2-1	.	.
CATSRGGVRSVTEAFF	TGTGCCACCAGCAGAGGGGGGGTCCGAAGCGTCACTGAAGCTTTCTTT	TRBV15	TRBJ1-1	.	.
CATSRGGLYNTEAFF	TGTGCCACCAGCAGAGGAGGGCTGTATAACACTGAAGCTTTCTTT	TRBV15	TRBJ1-1	.	.
CASSEGGLVYGYTF	TGTGCCAGCAGCGAGGGAGGACTCGTCTATGGCTACACCTTC	TRBV7-9	TRBJ1-2	.	.
CASSDSNRVVDTQYF	TGTGCCAGCAGTGACTCAAACAGGGTGGTAGATACGCAGTATTTT	TRBV25-1	TRBJ2-3	.	.
CASRGLAGVKNIQYF	TGTGCCAGCAGGGGACTAGCGGGGGTCAAAAACATTCAGTACTTC	TRBV28	TRBJ2-4	.	TRBD2
CASSYSSGQYYEQYF	TGTGCCAGCAGTTACTCCTCGGGACAGTACTACGAGCAGTACTTC	TRBV6-6	TRBJ2-7	once	TRBD1
CASSPGTGGTYEQYF	TGTGCCAGCTCCCCGGGGACAGGAGGAACCTACGAGCAGTACTTC	TRBV18	TRBJ2-7	.	TRBD1
CASSQTQTYEQYF	TGCGCCAGCAGCCAAACCCAGACCTACGAGCAGTACTTC	TRBV4-3	TRBJ2-7	.	.
CASSLHNILNEKLFF	TGTGCCAGCAGCTTGCACAATATACTAAATGAAAAACTGTTTTTT	TRBV7-2	TRBJ1-4	.	.
CASSGGAGNTEAFF	TGTGCCAGCAGCGGGGGGGCGGGGAACACTGAAGCTTTCTTT	TRBV7-2	TRBJ1-1	once	.
CASRGLSGANVLTF	TGTGCCAGCAGGGGGCTCTCTGGGGCCAACGTCCTGACTTTC	TRBV6-5	TRBJ2-6	once	.
CASSPTGTENIQYF	TGTGCCAGCTCACCAACCGGGACAGAAAACATTCAGTACTTC	TRBV18	TRBJ2-4	.	TRBD1
CASSPLGGEGNQPQHF	TGTGCCAGCTCACCACTAGGGGGCGAAGGCAATCAGCCCCAGCATTTT	TRBV18	TRBJ1-5	.	TRBD1
CAISENLGGGGQETQYF	TGTGCCATCAGTGAGAATTTGGGCGGGGGGGGACAAGAGACCCAGTACTTC	TRBV10-3	TRBJ2-5	.	TRBD2
CAISEQGHEQYF	TGTGCCATCAGTGAACAGGGACACGAGCAGTACTTC	TRBV10-3	TRBJ2-7	.	.
CASSLGPGREQFF	TGCGCCAGCAGCTTGGGTCCGGGGAGGGAGCAGTTCTTC	TRBV5-1	TRBJ2-1	.	.
CASGGGGVQETQYF	TGTGCCAGCGGGGGCGGGGGAGTTCAAGAGACCCAGTACTTC	TRBV2	TRBJ2-5	.	.
CASSLRGDDQPQHF	TGTGCCAGCAGCTTGAGAGGAGACGATCAGCCCCAGCATTTT	TRBV7-6	TRBJ1-5	.	.
CASSLGAYGGTEAFF	TGTGCCAGCAGTTTAGGGGCTTACGGGGGCACTGAAGCTTTCTTT	TRBV27	TRBJ1-1	few	.
CASSLGQARGEQYF	TGTGCCAGCAGCTTAGGACAGGCCAGGGGCGAGCAGTACTTC	TRBV7-8	TRBJ2-7	few	.
CASSPVGAEWGYTF	TGTGCCAGCAGCCCCGTGGGGGCTGAATGGGGCTACACCTTC	TRBV9	TRBJ1-2	few	.
CASAWTAGANVLTF	TGTGCCAGCGCATGGACAGCCGGGGCCAACGTCCTGACTTTC	TRBV6-5	TRBJ2-6	few	.
CASSQFTGGDYGYTF	TGTGCCAGCAGCCAATTCACAGGGGGGGACTATGGCTACACCTTC	TRBV14	TRBJ1-2	.	TRBD1
CASSLAGVSNTGELFF	TGCGCCAGCAGCTTGGCCGGAGTTTCGAACACCGGGGAGCTGTTTTTT	TRBV5-1	TRBJ2-2	.	.
CASSLSGPNTGELFF	TGTGCCAGCAGCTTATCTGGGCCTAACACCGGGGAGCTGTTTTTT	TRBV7-3	TRBJ2-2	.	.
CASSLDPRGIANYGYTF	TGCGCCAGCAGCTTGGACCCGAGAGGAATAGCTAACTATGGCTACACCTTC	TRBV5-1	TRBJ1-2	.	.
CASSSLGQNTGELFF	TGTGCCAGCAGTTCTCTTGGACAGAACACCGGGGAGCTGTTTTTT	TRBV28	TRBJ2-2	.	.
CASSLTSLKTQYF	TGTGCCAGCAGCTTGACTAGCCTTAAGACCCAGTACTTC	TRBV28	TRBJ2-5	.	TRBD2
CASSYSMFGGVNEQYF	TGTGCCAGCAGTTACTCGATGTTCGGGGGAGTCAACGAGCAGTACTTC	TRBV6-5	TRBJ2-7	.	.